A selection of T cell receptor beta chains follows, all from one sample in a study of T cells in Graves' hyperthyroidism and ophthalmopathy. TCRdb re-called the multiplex PCR reads through MiXCR, storing one row per CDR3 protein. The sample consists of around 350,000 distinct CDR3 sequences, about a fifth of them appearing once. Material: blood. These receptors were taken from a woman aged 18-29 years with Graves' hyperthyroidism. The CDR3 runs from the conserved cysteine through the conserved F or W. Fields, in order: J gene, D gene, clone size, V gene, CDR3 DNA, CDR3 protein. The D gene is left open where the match is weak. Only part of the rows carry a size: once, few, many, or a class if the clone is expanded.

>TRBJ1-1|.|many|TRBV12-3/TRBV12-4
TGTGCCAGCAGGGGTCCAGACACTGAAGCTTTCTTT
CASRGPDTEAFF
>TRBJ1-5|.|.|TRBV7-2
TGTGCCAGCAGCTTAGTCGTAGGAGGGGAACAGCCCCAGCATTTT
CASSLVVGGEQPQHF
>TRBJ1-1|.|many|TRBV20-1
TGCAGTGCTAGAGGCCAGACAACAGGCTTTGAAGCTTTCTTT
CSARGQTTGFEAFF
>TRBJ1-1|.|.|TRBV6-1
TGTGCCAGCAGTACCCAAAGTGGCACTGAAGCTTTCTTT
CASSTQSGTEAFF
>TRBJ1-2|TRBD1|many|TRBV6-1
TGTGCCAGCACCGGACAGGGAGGGGGTGGCTACACCTTC
CASTGQGGGGYTF
>TRBJ2-4|.|few|TRBV3-1
TGTGCCAGCAGCCAGTTTGAGTTGTTGTACTTC
CASSQFELLYF
>TRBJ2-5|.|.|TRBV12-3/TRBV12-4
TGTGCCAGCAGTCCCCCGGACTGGTACCAAGAGACCAAGTACTTC
CASSPPDWYQETKYF
>TRBJ1-6|TRBD1|few|TRBV6-5
TGTGCCAGCAGTTACGCGGCAGGGGGCAGCTCACCCCTCCACTTT
CASSYAAGGSSPLHF
>TRBJ2-7|TRBD1|.|TRBV7-8
TGTGCCAGCAGCCTGACCCGAACAGGGGGCGAGCAGTACTTC
CASSLTRTGGEQYF
>TRBJ2-5|.|many|TRBV7-2
TGTGCCAGCAGCATCGACAGACAAGAGACCCAGTACTTC
CASSIDRQETQYF
>TRBJ2-7|.|many|TRBV11-2
TGTGCCAGCAGCCTCCGGACGGCCGGGGGCGAGCAGTACTTC
CASSLRTAGGEQYF
>TRBJ2-1|.|.|TRBV5-1
TGCGCCAGCAGCTTCCACAATGAGCAGTTCTTC
CASSFHNEQFF
>TRBJ1-1|.|many|TRBV28
TGTGCCAGCAGGGCGTCGGGGGGGCGAGACACTGAAGCTTTCTTT
CASRASGGRDTEAFF
>TRBJ1-2|.|many|TRBV6-5
TGTGCCAGCAGATTGACGGACTCTTATGGCTACACCTTC
CASRLTDSYGYTF
>TRBJ1-1|.|many|TRBV4-2
TGTGCCAGCTCTTTTAGACAGGACGCCATCCGTGAAGCTTTCTTT
CASSFRQDAIREAFF
>TRBJ1-1|.|many|TRBV6-5
TGTGCCAGCAGTTACACGGGGCGGGCTGCTCATGAAGCTTTCTTT
CASSYTGRAAHEAFF
>TRBJ2-7|.|.|TRBV3-1
TGTGCCAGCAGCCAAGGTCCGCATCCGCAGTACTTC
CASSQGPHPQYF